Below are 32 T cell receptor beta chains sequenced from a single sample in a study of PD-1 and CTLA-4 blockade in melanoma. The table came from immunoSEQ multiplex PCR; TCRdb's copy has only in-frame clones and leaves some out. The sample yields tens of thousands of clones, 85% to 90% seen once. This sample comprised CD8+ T cells from peripheral blood, obtained before anti-PD-1 treatment. These receptors were taken from a human donor with melanoma.

The V and J genes are TRBV7-9 and TRBJ2-5; 9 bases fit TRBD1. V was clipped by 8 bases and J by 5 bases; unmatched bases: 15. This CDR3 is 16 amino acids long. Germline V gene data show CDR1 as SEHNR and CDR2 as FQNEAQ (reference sequence). The CDR3: CASYLSRTGAEETQYF. CDR3 nucleotides: TGTGCCAGCTACCTTAGCCGGACAGGGGCGGAGGAGACCCAGTACTTC.

The rearrangement uses TRBV9 and TRBJ2-3; D gene uncertain. V lost 3 bases and J 1 base, leaving 3 bases between the germline ends. This CDR3 has 12 residues. Germline-derived CDR1 and CDR2 are SGDLS and YYNGEE. This chain's CDR3 is CASSGGTDTQYF. The CDR3 nucleotides read TGTGCCAGCAGCGGCGGCACAGATACGCAGTATTTT.

This clone occurred a few times. The gene calls are TRBV24-1 and TRBJ2-7; D is perhaps TRBD1 (5 bases). The CDR3 has 13 residues. Trimming removed 0 bases from V and 3 bases from J, with 5 bases in between. Germline values: CDR1 KGHDR, CDR2 SFDVKD. In nucleotides, the CDR3 is TGTGCCACCAGTGATTTGGACAGCTACGAGCAGTACTTC. Translating gives CATSDLDSYEQYF.

The V and J genes are TRBV5-1 and TRBJ1-2, with no clear D. The CDR3 extends over 12 amino acids. Trimming pared 2 bases from V and 4 bases from J, leaving 6 bases between. Per the germline V gene, CDR1 is SGHRS and CDR2 is YFSETQ. The CDR3 DNA reads TGCGCCAGCAGCTTCGAGGGCTATGGCTACACCTTC. Translated: CASSFEGYGYTF.

This chain connects TRBV5-1 to TRBJ2-5; 7 bases match TRBD2. Per germline, CDR1 SGHRS and CDR2 YFSETQ. The CDR3 has 15 amino acids. Trimming at V came to 0 bases and at J to 5 bases, leaving 7 bases not matched to a gene. Here the CDR3 reads CASSLEAGEVETQYF. As DNA, the CDR3 is TGCGCCAGCAGCTTGGAGGCGGGAGAGGTCGAGACCCAGTACTTC.

The genes are TRBV29-1 and TRBJ2-7; D may be TRBD2 (5 bases). The germline V and J ends were trimmed by 1 base and 3 bases, with 7 bases remaining between them. The CDR3 runs to 12 residues. The germline V gene encodes CDR1 SQVTM and CDR2 ANQGSEA. This CDR3 reads CSVEGDYYEQYF. The CDR3 region has the DNA TGCAGCGTTGAAGGTGACTACTACGAGCAGTACTTC.

The J gene is TRBJ1-1, the V gene TRBV10-3; no definite D call. Trimming removed 0 bases from V and 1 base from J, with 3 bases in between. CDR3 size: 13 residues. The germline CDR1 and CDR2 sequences are ENHRY and SYGVKD. The DNA of the CDR3 is TGTGCCATCAGTGAGTCACCGAACACTGAAGCTTTCTTT. Its protein is CAISESPNTEAFF.

The rearrangement uses TRBV9 and TRBJ2-7, with D perhaps TRBD1 (6 bases). Germline CDR1 SGDLS, CDR2 YYNGEE. The V end lost 4 bases, the J end lost 5 bases, and 16 bases lay between the germline ends. This CDR3 has 14 residues. CDR3: CASSPGQGSNEQYF. The CDR3, as DNA: TGTGCCAGCAGCCCGGGGCAGGGGAGTAACGAGCAGTACTTC.

V and J are TRBV7-9 and TRBJ1-2; TRBD1 might be the D (5 bases). Germline CDR1 reads SEHNR; CDR2 reads FQNEAQ (reference sequence). V lost 1 base and J 8 bases, leaving 11 bases between the germline ends. The CDR3 is 13 amino acids. CDR3 residues: CASSLEPGQGYTF. The CDR3 nucleotides are TGTGCCAGCAGCTTAGAACCAGGGCAAGGCTACACCTTC.

This chain connects TRBV5-1 to TRBJ1-1; D remains unclear. This CDR3 contains 14 residues. The V and J ends lost 4 bases and 4 bases respectively, with 14 bases between them. Germline V CDR1 and CDR2: SGHRS, YFSETQ. The CDR3 loop reads CASSPGFMATEAFF. The CDR3 region has the DNA TGCGCCAGCAGCCCCGGGTTCATGGCCACTGAAGCTTTCTTT.

This rearrangement joins TRBV6-5 to TRBJ1-1, with D perhaps matching TRBD1 (5 bases). CDR1 is MNHEY, CDR2 SVGAGI, per germline. CDR3 length: 15 residues. V was shortened by 0 bases and J by 0 bases, with 8 bases between the two germline ends. This CDR3 reads CASSYSGDVNTEAFF. CDR3 coding DNA: TGTGCCAGCAGTTACTCGGGGGATGTGAACACTGAAGCTTTCTTT.

The chain is built from TRBV19 and TRBJ2-7; 8 positions match TRBD1. Unmatched junction bases numbered 10, after V lost 6 bases and J lost 6 bases. There are 14 residues in the CDR3. Germline V gene sequence: CDR1 LNHDA, CDR2 SQIVND (reference sequence). CDR3 DNA sequence: TGTGCCAGTAGCCTCCAGGACAGGGCCCCCGAGCAGTACTTC. Translating it yields CASSLQDRAPEQYF. Supplemented by reference TRBV19 and TRBJ2-7, the full variable domain reads DGGITQSPKYLFRKEGQNVTLSCEQNLNHDAMYWYRQDPGQGLRLIYYSQIVNDFQKGDIAEGYSVSREKKESFPLTVTSAQKNPTAFYLCASSLQDRAPEQYFGPGTRLTVT.

This chain connects TRBV7-9 to TRBJ1-2; D is ambiguous. Germline values: CDR1 SEHNR, CDR2 FQNEAQ (reference sequence). This CDR3 contains 15 residues. Trimming cost V 0 bases and J 5 bases, with 13 bases left between them. CDR3 sequence (DNA): TGTGCCAGCAGCTTAGCGAACACGGATGGGTATGGCTACACCTTC. It codes for CASSLANTDGYGYTF.

The chain employs TRBV6-1 and TRBJ1-4; D unclear. Germline lookup yields CDR1 MNHNS and CDR2 SASEGT. The germline V and J ends were trimmed by 2 bases and 7 bases, with 8 bases remaining between them. The CDR3 is 13 amino acids. The DNA of the CDR3 is TGTGCCAGCAGTGAATGGAGCGGTGAAAAACTGTTTTTT. Its translation: CASSEWSGEKLFF.

Here the CDR3 reads CASSLPDREGYTF. CDR3 in DNA: TGCGCCAGCAGCTTACCCGACAGGGAGGGCTACACCTTC. The rearrangement joins TRBV5-1 to TRBJ1-2; TRBD1 matches at 7 bases. Germline assignment: CDR1 SGHRS and CDR2 YFSETQ. The V and J ends lost 2 bases and 8 bases, in that order; junction bases with no gene match: 6. The CDR3 is 13 amino acids.

V gene TRBV10-3 combines with J gene TRBJ2-3, with unresolved D. This CDR3 is built from 14 residues. Germline CDR1 is ENHRY and CDR2 is SYGVKD. V was pared by 5 bases and J by 2 bases, with 11 bases between. The CDR3 region is CAISIDGLTDTQYF. CDR3 DNA: TGTGCCATCAGTATCGACGGCCTCACAGATACGCAGTATTTT.

The chain couples TRBV29-1 to TRBJ2-7, with a tentative D call TRBD2 (6 bases). Deletions cut 0 bases from V and 6 bases from J, with 24 bases between. The CDR3 is 17 residues long. Germline CDR1 reads SQVTM; CDR2 reads ANQGSEA. In DNA, the CDR3 is TGCAGCGTTGAAGAAGGGGACTGGACCTTAGACACCTCCGAGCAGTACTTC. It encodes CSVEEGDWTLDTSEQYF.

Here the CDR3 reads CASSSKLDRVGYGYTF. As DNA, the CDR3 is TGTGCCAGCAGTTCGAAGCTTGACAGGGTTGGGTATGGCTACACCTTC. The genes are TRBV27 and TRBJ1-2, with 7 positions matching TRBD1. CDR1 is MNHEY and CDR2 is SMNVEV in the germline V gene (reference sequence). The length of the CDR3 is 16 residues. Trimming removed 4 bases from V and 5 bases from J; junction bases left unmatched: 13.

This chain joins TRBV21-1 and TRBJ1-6; the table's D call, TRBD1, has no DNA check behind it. TRBV21-1 is annotated as a pseudogene. The CDR3 length is 15 residues. The CDR3 here is CASSTRQTGCSPLHF. As DNA, the CDR3 is TGTGCCAGCAGCACCCGACAGACTGGGTGCTCACCCCTCCACTTT.

The chain employs TRBV28 and TRBJ2-2; perhaps TRBD1 as D (5 bases). CDR3 size: 15 residues. V was cut by 2 bases and J by 4 bases, with 11 bases left in between. Germline V gene data show CDR1 as MDHEN and CDR2 as SYDVKM. CDR3 nucleotide sequence: TGTGCCAGCAGTTTACTAGGACACTCCACCGGGGAGCTGTTTTTT. Encoded protein: CASSLLGHSTGELFF.

V and J are TRBV4-1 and TRBJ1-2; D ambiguous. Trimming pared 1 base from V and 4 bases from J, leaving 13 bases between. CDR1 and CDR2 from the germline V gene are MGHRA and YSYEKL. The CDR3 is 15 residues long. The CDR3 sequence: CASSQGPTPAYGYTF. The CDR3, as DNA: TGCGCCAGCAGCCAAGGTCCGACTCCCGCCTATGGCTACACCTTC.

The V gene is TRBV4-2, the J gene TRBJ1-1, with D hard to call. Trimming cost V 0 bases and J 7 bases, with 12 bases left between them. The CDR3 runs 14 residues. From germline, CDR1 is LGHNA and CDR2 YNFKEQ. CDR3 residues: CASSQDDWTLEAFF. CDR3 DNA sequence: TGTGCCAGCAGCCAAGATGACTGGACCCTTGAAGCTTTCTTT.

J is TRBJ1-2 and V is TRBV27; D is possibly TRBD1 (6 bases). V lost 3 bases to trimming and J lost 1 base, with 21 bases between them. The CDR3 has 18 residues. From germline, CDR1 is MNHEY and CDR2 SMNVEV (reference sequence). CDR3 in amino acids: CASSFGSDRKGDNYGYTF. In DNA, the CDR3 is TGTGCCAGCAGTTTCGGAAGTGACAGGAAAGGGGATAACTATGGCTACACCTTC.

V and J are TRBV2 and TRBJ2-3; 8 bases line up with TRBD2. The CDR3 loop spans 15 amino acids. The V gene's germline CDR1 is SNHLY and CDR2 FYNNEI. Losses at the gene ends were 2 bases for V and 6 bases for J; bases not matched to a gene: 7. For the CDR3, the DNA is TGTGCCAGCAGTGAATCAAGCGGGAGTTTTGATACGCAGTATTTT. This translates into CASSESSGSFDTQYF.

The chain carries TRBV5-6 and TRBJ1-1, with TRBD1 matching 7 bases. CDR1 is SGHDT, CDR2 YYEEEE, per germline. V trimming: 2 bases; J trimming: 0 bases; junction bases outside the gene matches: 1. There are 14 residues in the CDR3. The chain's CDR3 is CASSFQGVNTEAFF. CDR3 DNA: TGTGCCAGCAGCTTCCAGGGGGTGAACACTGAAGCTTTCTTT.

The chain is built from TRBV20-1 and TRBJ2-7, with no clear D. Germline V gene sequence: CDR1 DFQATT, CDR2 SNEGSKA (reference sequence). CDR3 length: 11 amino acids. The V and J ends lost 1 base and 4 bases respectively, with 5 bases between them. In DNA, the CDR3 is TGCAGTGCTAGAGTAGATTACGAGCAGTACTTC. The encoded protein is CSARVDYEQYF.

V and J are TRBV29-1 and TRBJ2-7; D may be TRBD1 or TRBD2 (5 bases each). This CDR3 spans 13 amino acids. Germline CDR1 reads SQVTM; CDR2 reads ANQGSEA. The V end lost 7 bases, the J end lost 0 bases, and 13 bases lay between the germline ends. Here the CDR3 reads CSARDRSSYEQYF. CDR3 bases: TGCAGCGCCCGGGACCGAAGCTCCTACGAGCAGTACTTC.

The J gene is TRBJ2-3, the V gene TRBV7-9; D possibly corresponds to TRBD2 (5 bases). CDR3 size: 13 residues. The germline V gene has CDR1 SEHNR and CDR2 FQNEAQ (reference sequence). V lost 4 bases to trimming and J lost 6 bases, with 11 bases between them. In DNA form, the CDR3 reads TGTGCCAGCAGCTCCTCCCGGGATGATACGCAGTATTTT. Protein: CASSSSRDDTQYF. Variable domain in full (rest from reference TRBV7-9 and TRBJ2-3): DTGVSQNPRHKITKRGQNVTFRCDPISEHNRLYWYRQTLGQGPEFLTYFQNEAQLEKSRLLSDRFSAERPKGSFSTLEIQRTEQGDSAMYLCASSSSRDDTQYFGPGTRLTVL.

This chain uses TRBV10-2 with TRBJ2-7; D ambiguous. Trimming left V 6 bases short and J 3 bases short, with 6 bases between. The length of the CDR3 is 11 residues. Germline assignment: CDR1 WSHSY and CDR2 SAAADI. CDR3 nucleotides: TGCGCCAGCAGGGAAGGCTACGAGCAGTACTTC. Residues: CASREGYEQYF.

The chain links TRBV7-9 to TRBJ2-2; 12 bases fit TRBD1. V dropped 8 bases and J dropped 7; count of bases not matched to a gene: 5. This CDR3 comprises 14 residues. Germline V gene sequence: CDR1 SEHNR, CDR2 FQNEAQ (reference sequence). The DNA for the CDR3 is TGTGCCAGCGGAGGGACAGGGGGCTTCGGGGAGCTGTTTTTT. It specifies CASGGTGGFGELFF.

The V call is TRBV12-3 or TRBV12-4, the J call TRBJ2-2; D gene unclear. This CDR3 has 11 amino acids. Trimming stripped 4 bases from V and 7 bases from J, with 4 bases between. The CDR3 loop reads CASSSNGELFF. CDR3 nucleotides: TGTGCCAGCAGTTCCAACGGGGAGCTGTTTTTT.

V is TRBV15 and J is TRBJ2-1, with TRBD2 matching over 7 bases. Trimming at V came to 3 bases and at J to 4 bases, leaving 6 bases not matched to a gene. CDR1 is LNHNV, CDR2 YYDKDF, per germline (reference sequence). CDR3 size: 15 residues. CDR3 sequence: CATSSSSGFYNEQFF. The CDR3 DNA follows: TGTGCCACCAGCAGCTCTAGCGGATTTTACAATGAGCAGTTCTTC.